This TCR beta chain was captured in a study of beta chain features in type 1 diabetes. As for the study in general: Researchers looked at roughly 110 million sorted cells across all samples.

V gave up 6 bases and J gave up 4 bases, with 7 bases separating them. The germline CDR1 and CDR2 sequences are MNHNY and SVGAGI (reference sequence). CDR3 size: 12 residues. With regard to this clone: The antigen remains unidentified.

Study observations and caveats: Within patients, naive, central memory and Treg TCRB repertoires seemed more similar than within healthy donors. A moderate, significant TCRB CDR3 shortening appeared in type 1 diabetes across four CD4+ subsets. Any HLA type influence on TCRB rearrangement was left unresolved here.

Post-sort purity exceeded 95% for all sorted populations. The investigators reverse transcribed all of the isolated RNA, so they sequenced expressed TCRB transcripts. Sequencing was performed with immunoSEQ multiplex PCR; in TCRdb, only in-frame clones are kept and a portion is missing. The table lists about 740,000 clones, 13% of them singletons. Sequencing used naive CD4+ T cells from blood. The genes are TRBV6-6 and TRBJ1-5; no reliable D call. The sequence was collected from a man aged 18 to 30 with type 1 diabetes. CDR3 protein: CASSPSNQPQHF. CDR3 coding DNA: TGTGCCAGCAGCCCATCAAATCAGCCCCAGCATTTT.